The entry below gives a single TCR beta chain sequence along with its context. The antigen is not known. CDR1 and CDR2 (germline): SGHAT, FQNNGV. The CDR3 spans 13 residues. Unmatched junction bases numbered 5, after V lost 3 bases and J lost 8 bases. This sample was taken from a study of CD8+CD57+ T cells in acquired aplastic anemia. General study points: About 30 was the count of CD8+ CDR3 sequences that patients shared with controls. With respect to CD8+ Simpson's diversity, patients and controls did not differ significantly.

The template for TCR beta VDJ and CDR3 sequence profiling was genomic DNA. TCRdb processed the reads anew with MiXCR; each CDR3 protein has one entry. The table includes some 290,000 distinct CDR3 sequences, roughly half detected once. V gene TRBV11-2 combines with J gene TRBJ1-1; TRBD1 aligns across 8 bases. Sequencing was carried out using sorted CD4+, CD8+, or CD8+CD57+ T cells (not recorded which) from PBMCs. The source of this sequence is a human donor with severe aplastic anemia or a healthy control (not recorded which). CDR3 amino acids: CASSLLTGAEAFF. The CDR3, as DNA: TGTGCCAGCAGCTTGTTGACAGGGGCCGAAGCTTTCTTT.